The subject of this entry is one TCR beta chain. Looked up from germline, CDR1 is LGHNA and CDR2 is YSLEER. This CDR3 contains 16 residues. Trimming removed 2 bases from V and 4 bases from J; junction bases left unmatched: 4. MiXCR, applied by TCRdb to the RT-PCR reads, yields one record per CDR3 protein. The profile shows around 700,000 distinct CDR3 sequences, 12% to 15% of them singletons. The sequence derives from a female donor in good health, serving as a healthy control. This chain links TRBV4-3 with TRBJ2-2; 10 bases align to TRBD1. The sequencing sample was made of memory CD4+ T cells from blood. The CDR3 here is CASSQTWTGGTGELFF. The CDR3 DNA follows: TGCGCCAGCAGCCAAACCTGGACAGGGGGCACCGGGGAGCTGTTTTTT.